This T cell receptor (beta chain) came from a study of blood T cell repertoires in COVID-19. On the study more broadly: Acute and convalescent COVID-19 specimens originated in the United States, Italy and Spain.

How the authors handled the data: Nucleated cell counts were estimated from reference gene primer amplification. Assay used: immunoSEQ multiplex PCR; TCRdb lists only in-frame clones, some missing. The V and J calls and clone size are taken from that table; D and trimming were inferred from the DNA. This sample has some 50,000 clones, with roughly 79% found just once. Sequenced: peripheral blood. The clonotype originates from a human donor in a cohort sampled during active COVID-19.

The DNA of the CDR3 is TGTGCCAGCAGCCCTGGGACCACGGGAGGCTATGGCTACACCTTC. Translating it yields CASSPGTTGGYGYTF. The chain uses TRBV14 and TRBJ1-2; possibly TRBD1 for D (5 bases). CDR3 length: 15 amino acids. Germline loops: CDR1 SGHDN, CDR2 FVKESK. Trimming shortened V by 4 bases and J by 4 bases, and 16 bases separated the two germline ends.